This T cell receptor (beta chain) is from a study of regulatory T cells in long-lasting Graves disease. Regarding time point: newly diagnosed GD, antithyroid drugs for less than 3 months. The TCR library was made from RNA that had been extracted from PBMCs in TRIzol. Nine milliliters of peripheral blood were taken and placed in EDTA tubes. Trimming removed 6 bases from V and 0 bases from J, with 12 bases in between. Germline V gene sequence: CDR1 MDHEN, CDR2 SYDVKM. The length of the CDR3 is 16 residues. Researchers made TCR beta libraries by using iRepertoire HTBI primers and running Arm-PCR on CDR3 regions. MiXCR was run by TCRdb on the multiplex PCR reads, yielding one entry per CDR3 protein. This sample has some 200,000 distinct CDR3 sequences, with approximately 19% found just once. These data also featured in a second study, about T cells in Graves' hyperthyroidism and ophthalmopathy. From that second work: Exclusions: uncontrolled infection, other autoimmune disease, pregnancy, lactation.

The chain employs TRBV28 and TRBJ2-6, with D perhaps TRBD1 (6 bases). Material: peripheral blood mononuclear cells (PBMCs), obtained at new diagnosis, from a patient treated with antithyroid drugs. The sequence came from a woman aged 30 to 39 with Graves disease. The CDR3 here is CASRGTGPSGANVLTF. In DNA, the CDR3 is TGTGCCAGCAGGGGAACAGGGCCCTCTGGGGCCAACGTCCTGACTTTC.